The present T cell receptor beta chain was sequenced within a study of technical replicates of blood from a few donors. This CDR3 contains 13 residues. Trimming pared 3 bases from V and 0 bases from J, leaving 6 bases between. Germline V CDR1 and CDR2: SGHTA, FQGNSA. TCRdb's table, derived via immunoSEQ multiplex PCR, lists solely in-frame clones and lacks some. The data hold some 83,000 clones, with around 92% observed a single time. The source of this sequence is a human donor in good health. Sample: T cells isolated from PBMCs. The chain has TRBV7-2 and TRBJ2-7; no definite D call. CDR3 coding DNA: TGTGCCAGCAGCTTTGTAGACTCCTACGAGCAGTACTTC. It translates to CASSFVDSYEQYF.